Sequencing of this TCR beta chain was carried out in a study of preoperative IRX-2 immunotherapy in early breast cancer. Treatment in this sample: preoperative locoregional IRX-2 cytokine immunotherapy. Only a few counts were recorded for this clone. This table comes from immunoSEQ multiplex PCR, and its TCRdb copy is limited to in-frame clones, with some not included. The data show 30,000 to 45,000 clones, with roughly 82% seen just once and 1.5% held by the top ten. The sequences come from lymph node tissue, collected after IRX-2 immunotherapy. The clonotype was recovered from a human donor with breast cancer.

CDR3 amino acids: CASTPRERGGNTQYF. The CDR3 nucleotides are TGTGCCAGTACCCCAAGGGAGCGGGGGGGAAATACGCAGTATTTT. The chain carries TRBV19 and TRBJ2-3, with 10 nucleotides matching TRBD2. Germline V lookup: CDR1 LNHDA, CDR2 SQIVND (reference sequence). V was clipped by 7 bases and J by 7 bases; unmatched bases: 11. This CDR3 has 15 residues.